This is a list of T cell receptor beta chains from one sample in a study of shared clonotypes between healthy human individuals. Method: immunoSEQ multiplex PCR; TCRdb's copy keeps in-frame clones and lacks some. The repertoire holds 2 million to 2.5 million clones, with 90% to 95% as singletons. The sequencing sample was made of naive CD4+ T cells from PBMCs. These receptors originate from a man younger than 35 in good health. Some clones in this sample may be carry-over from other donors' samples. Each CDR3 is given with its conserved first and last residue. The order of the fields is clone size, V gene, J gene, D gene, CDR3 DNA, CDR3 protein. A D gene is named only where the DNA matches it firmly. Clone size is given for some rows only: seen once, a few or many times, or a class if the clone is expanded.

>few|TRBV4-2|TRBJ2-7|TRBD2
TGTGCCAGCAGCCAAGCGGGGGGGGATAACTACGAGCAGTACTTC
CASSQAGGDNYEQYF
>-|TRBV9|TRBJ1-2|TRBD1
TGTGCCAGCAGCGTAGCCCCCAGGACAGGGGCGGATGGCTACACCTTC
CASSVAPRTGADGYTF
>-|TRBV7-8|TRBJ2-3|-
TGTGCCAGCAGCTTAGTCCCGACACTTCCTACAGATACGCAGTATTTT
CASSLVPTLPTDTQYF
>-|TRBV19|TRBJ2-3|-
TGTGCCAGTAGGGACTATCCGGGACTGTCCACAGATACGCAGTATTTT
CASRDYPGLSTDTQYF
>few|TRBV10-3|TRBJ1-1|-
TGTGCCATCAGTGCCTCAGGTTACACTGAAGCTTTCTTT
CAISASGYTEAFF
>few|TRBV28|TRBJ1-5|-
TGTGCCAGCAGCTCCCCATGGGACAAATATCAGCCCCAGCATTTT
CASSSPWDKYQPQHF
>-|TRBV7-9|TRBJ2-7|TRBD1
TGTGCCAGCAGCGCGACAGGGGCGAGCTCCTACGAGCAGTACTTC
CASSATGASSYEQYF
>-|TRBV9|TRBJ2-7|-
TGTGCCAGCAGCGTAGCAGGGACGGTCACCTACGAGCAGTACTTC
CASSVAGTVTYEQYF
>-|TRBV28|TRBJ2-7|TRBD2
TGTGCCAGCAGTACGGTCCGTCTAGCGGGGATCCCCTACGAGCAGTACTTC
CASSTVRLAGIPYEQYF
>-|TRBV4-3|TRBJ2-7|TRBD2
TGCGCCAGCAGCCTAGCGGCGGGAGGGTACGAGCAGTACTTC
CASSLAAGGYEQYF
>-|TRBV18|TRBJ2-1|-
TGTGCCAGCTCACCGAGAAATGGGGGGCGGGATGAGCAGTTCTTC
CASSPRNGGRDEQFF
>-|TRBV7-8|TRBJ1-2|-
TGTGCCAGCACCAACATTGGGGCGGGGAGCTATGGCTACACCTTC
CASTNIGAGSYGYTF
>-|TRBV2|TRBJ1-1|-
TGTGCCAGCAGTGCTCAGGGTGACAGCACTGAAGCTTTCTTT
CASSAQGDSTEAFF
>-|TRBV16|TRBJ2-5|-
TGTGCCAGCAGCCAAGCCAGAGAAGAGACCCAGTACTTC
CASSQAREETQYF
>-|TRBV4-1|TRBJ2-2|TRBD1
TGCGCCAGCAGCAGGGGACAGGCGAACACCGGGGAGCTGTTTTTT
CASSRGQANTGELFF
>-|TRBV7-3|TRBJ2-7|TRBD2
TGTGCCAGCAGCCTAGCAGCGGGAGTAGATTACGAGCAGTACTTC
CASSLAAGVDYEQYF
>-|TRBV5-1|TRBJ2-5|-
TGCGCCAGCAGCACCCGGGGGCTAGCGTTGGAGACCCAGTACTTC
CASSTRGLALETQYF
>-|TRBV2|TRBJ1-4|TRBD1
TGTGCCAGCAGAGGGGAAGGGACAGGGAATGAAAAACTGTTTTTT
CASRGEGTGNEKLFF
>-|TRBV27|TRBJ1-1|TRBD1
TGTGCCAGCAGGAGGGGGCAATCACGTGAAGCTTTCTTT
CASRRGQSREAFF